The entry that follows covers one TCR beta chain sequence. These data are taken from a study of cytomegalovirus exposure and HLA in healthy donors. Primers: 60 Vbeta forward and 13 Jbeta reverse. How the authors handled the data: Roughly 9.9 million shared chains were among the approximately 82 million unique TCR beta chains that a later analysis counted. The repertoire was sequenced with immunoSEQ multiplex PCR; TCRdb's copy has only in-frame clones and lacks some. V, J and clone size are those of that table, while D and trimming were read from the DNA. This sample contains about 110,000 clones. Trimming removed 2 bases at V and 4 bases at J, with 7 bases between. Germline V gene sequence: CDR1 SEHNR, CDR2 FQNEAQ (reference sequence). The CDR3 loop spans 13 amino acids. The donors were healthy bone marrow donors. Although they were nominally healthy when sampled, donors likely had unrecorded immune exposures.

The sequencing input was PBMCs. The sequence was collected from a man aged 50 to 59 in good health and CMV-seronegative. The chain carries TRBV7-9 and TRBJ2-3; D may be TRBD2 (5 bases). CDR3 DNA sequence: TGTGCCAGCAGCTTACCTAGCTCAGATACGCAGTATTTT. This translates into CASSLPSSDTQYF.